These 20 T cell receptor beta chains were sequenced from one sample in a study of shared clonotypes between healthy human individuals (dated by TCRdb to between 2020 and 2021). Receptor libraries were prepared by the immunoSEQ multiplex PCR assay. TCRdb limited this immuneACCESS table to in-frame rearrangements with V and J called. A share of clones is missing; checked studies link under half to unresolved V genes, and the rest is unexplained. This sample gives 700,000 to 950,000 clones in total; approximately 96% of them show up just once. Together, the top ten hold under 0.25% of the sample. For the CD8 naive samples, CD45RO-negative cells were positively selected for CCR7, yielding a CD45RA+CCR7+ population from which TemRA cells were excluded. Sequences were obtained from naive CD8+ T cells sorted from blood. The cell subset or site label on this specimen signifies: CD45RA+CCR7+. The receptor set was obtained from a man aged 30-40 years in good health.

A single count supports this clone. The rearrangement links TRBV7-2 to TRBJ2-7, with 12 bases matching TRBD2. Looked up from germline, CDR1 is SGHTA and CDR2 is FQGNSA. Losses at the gene ends were 1 base for V and 2 bases for J; bases not matched to a gene: 12. There are 19 residues in the CDR3. CDR3 in amino acids: CASSLGGLAGSGAAYEQYF. The CDR3 DNA reads as TGTGCCAGCAGCTTAGGCGGACTAGCGGGAAGTGGTGCCGCCTACGAGCAGTACTTC.

V gene TRBV10-3 combines with J gene TRBJ2-1; D uncertain. The CDR3 loop spans 11 amino acids. In germline, CDR1 is ENHRY, CDR2 SYGVKD. V lost 0 bases and J 12 bases, leaving 6 bases between the germline ends. Written as DNA, the CDR3 is TGTGCCATCAGTGAGTCGACTGGGCAGTTCTTC. Amino acid sequence: CAISESTGQFF.

This clone was observed a handful of times. V and J are TRBV5-4 and TRBJ2-2, with D possibly called TRBD1 or TRBD2 (6 bases each). This CDR3 comprises 14 residues. Germline V gives CDR1 SGHNT, CDR2 YYREEE (reference sequence). Trimming removed 4 bases from V and 6 bases from J, with 13 bases in between. CDR3 region: CASSGSRGAGELFF. The CDR3 nucleotides read TGTGCCAGCAGCGGGAGTAGGGGGGCCGGGGAGCTGTTTTTT.

This chain connects TRBV19 to TRBJ2-3; tentative D call: TRBD2 (6 bases). CDR3 length equals 17 residues. Deletions cut 5 bases from V and 7 bases from J, with 25 bases between. CDR1 is LNHDA and CDR2 is SQIVND in the germline V gene (reference sequence). CDR3 nucleotide sequence: TGTGCCAGTAGTCTTGGCGGGACGACCAAGGTGGTAAATACGCAGTATTTT. Encoded protein: CASSLGGTTKVVNTQYF. Full variable domain (missing parts from reference TRBV19 and TRBJ2-3): DGGITQSPKYLFRKEGQNVTLSCEQNLNHDAMYWYRQDPGQGLRLIYYSQIVNDFQKGDIAEGYSVSREKKESFPLTVTSAQKNPTAFYLCASSLGGTTKVVNTQYFGPGTRLTVL.

A remark on this clone: In the same sample, other DNA sequences code for this CDR3. V and J are TRBV4-1 and TRBJ2-3; D is uncertain. The CDR3 has 12 residues. In germline, CDR1 is MGHRA, CDR2 YSYEKL. V was pared by 1 base and J by 5 bases, with 4 bases between. The CDR3 sequence: CASSQGRDTQYF. The CDR3 region has the DNA TGCGCCAGCAGCCAAGGGAGAGATACGCAGTATTTT.

This rearrangement joins TRBV25-1 to TRBJ2-7, with 7 bases fitting TRBD1. Unmatched junction bases numbered 5, after V lost 4 bases and J lost 2 bases. CDR3 length: 14 amino acids. Germline values: CDR1 MGHDK, CDR2 SYGVNS. CDR3 coding DNA: TGTGCCAGCAGTGTTTACAGGGGAACCTACGAGCAGTACTTC. Translation: CASSVYRGTYEQYF.

This chain connects TRBV28 to TRBJ1-2, with D perhaps matching TRBD1 (5 bases). The CDR3 totals 15 residues. In germline, CDR1 is MDHEN, CDR2 SYDVKM. V shed 1 base and J shed 3 bases, with 12 bases lying between them. The CDR3, as DNA: TGTGCCAGCAGTTTATTCAGGGTCGTAGACTATGGCTACACCTTC. This codes for CASSLFRVVDYGYTF.

The V and J genes are TRBV27 and TRBJ1-5; perhaps TRBD1 as D (5 bases). V was shortened by 5 bases and J by 0 bases, with 8 bases between the two germline ends. CDR3 length: 14 amino acids. Germline CDR1 MNHEY, CDR2 SMNVEV (reference sequence). The chain's CDR3 is CASSDSYSNQPQHF. CDR3 DNA: TGTGCCAGCAGTGACAGTTATAGCAATCAGCCCCAGCATTTT.

This clone has just one count. The V and J genes are TRBV10-1 and TRBJ2-2; maybe TRBD1 (7 bases). Germline CDR1 WNHNN, CDR2 SYGVQD (reference sequence). Deletions cut 10 bases from V and 4 bases from J, with 10 bases between. The length of the CDR3 is 12 residues. As DNA, the CDR3 is TGCGCCACCCAGGGGGGCACCGGGGAGCTGTTTTTT. Translating gives CATQGGTGELFF.

The V and J genes are TRBV29-1 and TRBJ2-2; D may be TRBD1 (5 bases). CDR3 length equals 12 residues. Germline assignment: CDR1 SQVTM and CDR2 ANQGSEA. Trimming removed 6 bases at V and 7 bases at J, with 12 bases between. In DNA form, the CDR3 reads TGCAGCGTCAGGGTAGGCGACGGGGAGCTGTTTTTT. This sequence encodes CSVRVGDGELFF.

The chain recombines TRBV11-3 with TRBJ2-1, with 7 bases identical to TRBD1. Germline V CDR1 and CDR2: SGHNT, YENEEA. This CDR3 has 14 amino acids. Losses at the gene ends were 4 bases for V and 7 bases for J; bases not matched to a gene: 7. In DNA, the CDR3 is TGTGCCAGCAGCTCCCGGGACAGCCTTAATGAGCAGTTCTTC. Its translation is CASSSRDSLNEQFF.

The chain has TRBV5-4 and TRBJ2-3, with unresolved D. Germline CDR1 reads SGHNT; CDR2 reads YYREEE (reference sequence). The CDR3 contains 15 residues. Trimming cost V 2 bases and J 5 bases, with 15 bases left between them. CDR3 sequence (DNA): TGTGCCAGCAGCTTCTCTGGGGTCTGGGTAGATACGCAGTATTTT. This gives the protein CASSFSGVWVDTQYF.

The J gene is TRBJ2-1, the V gene TRBV7-2, with D perhaps being TRBD1 or TRBD2 (5 bases each). The CDR3 has 15 amino acids. Trimming took 2 bases from V and 2 from J, leaving 10 bases between them. CDR1 and CDR2 from the germline V gene are SGHTA and FQGNSA. The CDR3 nucleotides are TGTGCCAGCAGCTTAATACCGGGACCCTACAATGAGCAGTTCTTC. Its protein is CASSLIPGPYNEQFF. The complete variable domain, with remaining parts taken from reference TRBV7-2 and TRBJ2-1, reads GAGVSQSPSNKVTEKGKDVELRCDPISGHTALYWYRQSLGQGLEFLIYFQGNSAPDKSGLPSDRFSAERTGGSVSTLTIQRTQQEDSAVYLCASSLIPGPYNEQFFGPGTRLTVL.

The rearrangement uses TRBV4-1 and TRBJ1-2; D remains ambiguous. Germline assignment: CDR1 MGHRA and CDR2 YSYEKL. The CDR3 covers 13 residues. V was cut by 0 bases and J by 4 bases, with 6 bases left in between. CDR3 region: CASSQETAYGYTF. CDR3 nucleotide sequence: TGCGCCAGCAGCCAAGAGACGGCCTATGGCTACACCTTC.

This chain links TRBV10-1 with TRBJ2-7, with 11 nucleotides matching TRBD2. Germline-derived CDR1 and CDR2 are WNHNN and SYGVQD (reference sequence). The CDR3 has 17 residues. The J segment lost 7 bases and the V segment lost 3 bases, leaving 14 bases of the junction unmatched. CDR3 coding DNA: TGCGCCAGCAGTGACCCTGGGACTAGCGGACCCTTCGGGGAGCAGTACTTC. This translates into CASSDPGTSGPFGEQYF.

The chain links TRBV27 to TRBJ2-1; D call uncertain. Trimming took 0 bases from V and 9 from J, leaving 9 bases between them. Germline CDR1 reads MNHEY; CDR2 reads SMNVEV (reference sequence). The CDR3 runs to 13 residues. Written as DNA, the CDR3 is TGTGCCAGCAGTTTATCCTTTCTTCGTGAGCAGTTCTTC. It specifies CASSLSFLREQFF.

The CDR3 sequence: CASGRTGGNEKLFF. DNA for the CDR3: TGTGCCAGCGGACGGACAGGGGGGAATGAAAAACTGTTTTTT. The chain is built from TRBV9 and TRBJ1-4, with 10 bases identical to TRBD1. The CDR3 sequence is 14 residues long. Trimming took 7 bases from V and 5 from J; bases not matched to a gene: 5. Germline V gene sequence: CDR1 SGDLS, CDR2 YYNGEE.

The J gene is TRBJ2-2, the V gene TRBV11-2; D is perhaps TRBD1 (6 bases). Germline V gene sequence: CDR1 SGHAT, CDR2 FQNNGV. The CDR3 spans 15 residues. V was trimmed by 5 bases and J by 3 bases, leaving 13 bases between them. This CDR3 is CASSTYRDYTGELFF. As DNA, the CDR3 is TGTGCCAGCAGCACATACAGGGATTACACCGGGGAGCTGTTTTTT.

The chain combines TRBV7-6 with TRBJ2-2; D is unclear. The length of the CDR3 is 15 residues. Germline V CDR1 and CDR2: SGHVS, FNYEAQ. V gave up 5 bases and J gave up 5 bases, with 15 bases separating them. This CDR3 is CASSPPSSITGELFF. The DNA of the CDR3 is TGTGCCAGCAGCCCCCCGTCCTCAATAACCGGGGAGCTGTTTTTT.

The J gene is TRBJ2-1, the V gene TRBV28; D is perhaps TRBD2 (6 bases). CDR3 length: 15 amino acids. The germline V gene has CDR1 MDHEN and CDR2 SYDVKM. The germline V and J ends were trimmed by 6 bases and 0 bases, with 12 bases remaining between them. The CDR3 DNA reads as TGTGCCAGCAGGCGGGACTCTCCCTCCTACAATGAGCAGTTCTTC. Amino acids: CASRRDSPSYNEQFF.